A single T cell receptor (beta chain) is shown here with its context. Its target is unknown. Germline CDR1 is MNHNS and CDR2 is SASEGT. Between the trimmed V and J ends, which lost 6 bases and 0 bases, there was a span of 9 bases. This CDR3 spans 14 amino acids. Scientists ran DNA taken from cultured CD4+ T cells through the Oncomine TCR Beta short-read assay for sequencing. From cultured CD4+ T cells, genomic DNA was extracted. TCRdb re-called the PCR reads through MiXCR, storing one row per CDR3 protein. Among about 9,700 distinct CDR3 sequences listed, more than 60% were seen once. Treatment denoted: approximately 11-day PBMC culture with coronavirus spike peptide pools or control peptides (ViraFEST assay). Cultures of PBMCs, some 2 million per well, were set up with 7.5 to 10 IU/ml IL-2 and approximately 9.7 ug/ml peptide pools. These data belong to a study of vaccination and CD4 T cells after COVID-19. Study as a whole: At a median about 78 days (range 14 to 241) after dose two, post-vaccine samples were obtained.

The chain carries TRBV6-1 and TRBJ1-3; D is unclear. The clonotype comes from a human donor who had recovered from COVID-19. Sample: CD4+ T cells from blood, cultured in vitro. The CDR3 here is CASRTGTSGNTIYF. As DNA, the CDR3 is TGTGCCAGCAGGACTGGTACCTCTGGAAACACCATATATTTT.